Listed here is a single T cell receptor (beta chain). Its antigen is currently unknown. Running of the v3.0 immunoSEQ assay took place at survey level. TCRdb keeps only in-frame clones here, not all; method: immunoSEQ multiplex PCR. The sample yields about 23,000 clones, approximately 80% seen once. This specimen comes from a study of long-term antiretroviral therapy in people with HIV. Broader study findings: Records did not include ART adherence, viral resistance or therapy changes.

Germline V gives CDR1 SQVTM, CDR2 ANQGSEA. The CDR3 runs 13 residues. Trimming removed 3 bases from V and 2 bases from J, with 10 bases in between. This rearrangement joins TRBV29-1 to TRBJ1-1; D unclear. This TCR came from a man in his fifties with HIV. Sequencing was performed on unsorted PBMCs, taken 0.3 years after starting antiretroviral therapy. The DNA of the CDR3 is TGCAGCGTTGAGGGCAGCTTAAACACTGAAGCTTTCTTT. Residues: CSVEGSLNTEAFF.